One sample yielded the 6 T cell receptor beta chains listed below, sequenced in a study of blood T cells in healthy people across ages. The second PCR ran about 6 to 11 cycles with a sample-barcoded 5' primer and J-beta primers. TCRdb independently ran MiXCR on the 5' RACE reads; one entry per CDR3 protein. The repertoire holds about 1.4 million distinct CDR3 sequences, with approximately 60% as singletons. Sequenced material: blood. The origin of the receptors is a man younger than 30 in good health.

This sequence joins TRBV12-3 or TRBV12-4 and TRBJ2-1, with a weak D call TRBD1 (6 bases). V was shortened by 3 bases and J by 4 bases, with 13 bases between the two germline ends. This CDR3 spans 15 amino acids. The CDR3 sequence is CASSFVDRDYNEQFF. The CDR3 nucleotides are TGTGCCAGCAGTTTCGTGGACAGAGATTACAATGAGCAGTTCTTC.

The chain is built from TRBV20-1 and TRBJ1-5; possibly TRBD1 for D (5 bases). CDR1 and CDR2 (germline): DFQATT, SNEGSKA (reference sequence). There are 13 residues in the CDR3. V was pared by 5 bases and J by 5 bases, with 13 bases between. CDR3 protein: CSAGGRVDQPQHF. CDR3 DNA sequence: TGCAGTGCTGGAGGCAGGGTGGATCAGCCCCAGCATTTT.

The sample holds a few counts of this clonotype. The rearrangement links TRBV29-1 to TRBJ2-1; D remains ambiguous. The CDR3 length is 11 residues. Germline V gene data show CDR1 as SQVTM and CDR2 as ANQGSEA. The germline V and J ends were trimmed by 5 bases and 6 bases, with 8 bases remaining between them. The CDR3 sequence is CSVQFSNEQFF. DNA of the CDR3: TGCAGCGTTCAGTTCTCCAATGAGCAGTTCTTC.

This clonotype was recorded a few times. The genes are TRBV20-1 and TRBJ2-7; D is tentatively TRBD1 or TRBD2 (6 bases each). This CDR3 has 15 amino acids. V was cut by 2 bases and J by 3 bases, with 17 bases left in between. In germline, CDR1 is DFQATT, CDR2 SNEGSKA (reference sequence). The DNA of the CDR3 is TGCAGTGCTAGAATGCGGCCGGGGGCCCTCTACGAGCAGTACTTC. Amino acids: CSARMRPGALYEQYF.

The chain combines TRBV3-1 with TRBJ2-5; 8 positions agree with TRBD2. The germline CDR1 and CDR2 sequences are LGHDT and YNNKEL (reference sequence). The CDR3 spans 15 residues. The trim removed 1 base at V and 3 bases at J, leaving 4 bases unmatched. DNA for the CDR3: TGTGCCAGCAGCCAAGCCGGGAGGGGTGAAGAGACCCAGTACTTC. It specifies CASSQAGRGEETQYF.

The chain recombines TRBV12-3 or TRBV12-4 with TRBJ2-5; possible D gene TRBD1, 6 bases. Judging by the DNA end, TRBJ2-7 fits better; the J call may be wrong. The CDR3 contains 11 residues. CDR3 DNA sequence: TGTGCCAGCTTGGGGGCAGGCGAGCAGTACTTC. Amino acid sequence: CASLGAGEQYF.